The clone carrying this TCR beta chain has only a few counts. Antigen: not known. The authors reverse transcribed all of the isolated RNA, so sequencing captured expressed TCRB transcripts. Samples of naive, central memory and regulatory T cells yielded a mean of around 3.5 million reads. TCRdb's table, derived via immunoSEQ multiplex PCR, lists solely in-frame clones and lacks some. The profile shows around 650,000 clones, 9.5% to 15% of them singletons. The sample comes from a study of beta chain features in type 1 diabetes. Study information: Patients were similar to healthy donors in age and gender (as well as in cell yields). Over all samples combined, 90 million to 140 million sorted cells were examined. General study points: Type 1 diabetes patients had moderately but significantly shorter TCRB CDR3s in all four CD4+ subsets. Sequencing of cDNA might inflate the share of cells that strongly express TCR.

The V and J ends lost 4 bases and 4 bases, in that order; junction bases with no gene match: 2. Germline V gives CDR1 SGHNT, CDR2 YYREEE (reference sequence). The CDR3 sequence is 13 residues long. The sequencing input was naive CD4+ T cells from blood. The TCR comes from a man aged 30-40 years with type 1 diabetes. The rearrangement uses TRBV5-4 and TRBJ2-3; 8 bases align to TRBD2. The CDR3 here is CASSLGLADTQYF. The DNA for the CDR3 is TGTGCCAGCAGCCTGGGACTAGCAGATACGCAGTATTTT.